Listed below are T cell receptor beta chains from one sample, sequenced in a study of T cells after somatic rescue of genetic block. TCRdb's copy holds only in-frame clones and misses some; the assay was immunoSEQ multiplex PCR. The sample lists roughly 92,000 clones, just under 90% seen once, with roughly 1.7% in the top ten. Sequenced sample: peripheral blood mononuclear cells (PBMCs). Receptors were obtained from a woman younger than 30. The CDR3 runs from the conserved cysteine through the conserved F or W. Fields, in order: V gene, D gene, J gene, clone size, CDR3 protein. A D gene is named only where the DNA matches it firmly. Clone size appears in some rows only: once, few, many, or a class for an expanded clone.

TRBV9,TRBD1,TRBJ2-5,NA,CASSMGQGAETQYF
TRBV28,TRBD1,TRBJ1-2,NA,CASSHHLTGTNYGYTF
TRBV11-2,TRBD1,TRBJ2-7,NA,CASSLVHIDRGSYEQYF
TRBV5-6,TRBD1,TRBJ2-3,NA,CASSSRTGMVGTDTQYF
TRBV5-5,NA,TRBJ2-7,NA,CASSLWGFGNEQYF
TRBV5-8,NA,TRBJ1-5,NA,CASSLGRQPQHF
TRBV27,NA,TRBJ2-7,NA,CASSLSFTGGSGEQYF
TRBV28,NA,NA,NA,CAASGSPTAYEQYF
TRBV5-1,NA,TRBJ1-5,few,CASALAGDQPQHF
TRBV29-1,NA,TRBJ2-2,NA,CSVARGSGGELFF
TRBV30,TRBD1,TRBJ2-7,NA,CASDRAYEQYF
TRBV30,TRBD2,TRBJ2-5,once,CAWSVGLAGETQYF
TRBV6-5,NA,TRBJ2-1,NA,CASSQGGEQFF
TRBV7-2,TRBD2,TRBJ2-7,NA,CASSLAGTNYEQYF
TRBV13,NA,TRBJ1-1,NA,CASSLGPGWNTEAFF
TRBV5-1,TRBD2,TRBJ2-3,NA,CASSLVGLPDTQYF
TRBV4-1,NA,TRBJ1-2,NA,CASSQAPGGYTF
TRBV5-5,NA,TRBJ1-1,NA,CASSFSQASSSTEAFF
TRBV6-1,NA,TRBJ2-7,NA,CASSERVNRQLSSYEQYF
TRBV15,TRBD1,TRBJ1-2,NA,CATSPRQGAWGYTF
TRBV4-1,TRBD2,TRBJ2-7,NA,CASSQYSGPSYEQYF
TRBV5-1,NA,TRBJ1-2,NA,CASAAGDGPLGYGYTF
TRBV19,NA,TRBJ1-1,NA,CASSEPAMNTEAFF
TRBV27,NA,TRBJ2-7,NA,CASGPDYEQYF
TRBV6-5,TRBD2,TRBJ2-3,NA,CASSVAGDTDTQYF
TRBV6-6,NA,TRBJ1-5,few,CASSSAGLQPQHF
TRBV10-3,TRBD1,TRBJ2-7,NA,CAISEAAGTERWSYEQYF
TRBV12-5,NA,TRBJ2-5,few,CASGSRPLLETQYF
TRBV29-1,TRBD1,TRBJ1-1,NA,CSAGQGARPEAFF
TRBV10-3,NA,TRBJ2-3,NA,CATQHRRGGTDTQYF
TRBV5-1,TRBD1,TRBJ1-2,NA,CASSPHRDSWGYTF
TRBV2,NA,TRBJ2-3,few,CASSADSMDTQYF
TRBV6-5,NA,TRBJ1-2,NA,CATHTGNYGYTF
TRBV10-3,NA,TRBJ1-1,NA,CAIREGAVNTEAFF
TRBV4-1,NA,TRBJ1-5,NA,CASSHTIHGTQPQHF
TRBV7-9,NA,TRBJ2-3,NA,CASSLRDTQYF
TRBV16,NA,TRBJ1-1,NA,CASSLRGRDTEAFF
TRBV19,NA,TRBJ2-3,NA,CASSDPGRGSTDTQYF
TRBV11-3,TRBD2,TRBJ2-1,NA,CASSLGVGTTPSEQFF
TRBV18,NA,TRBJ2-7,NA,CASSPDLGRREQYF
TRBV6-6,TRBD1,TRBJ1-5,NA,CASSWTGDRQPQHF
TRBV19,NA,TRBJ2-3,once,CASLEAPDTQYF
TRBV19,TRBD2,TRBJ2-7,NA,CASSMNDQEVAGRRHSTTREQYF
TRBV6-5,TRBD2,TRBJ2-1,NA,CASSYGVAGNEQFF
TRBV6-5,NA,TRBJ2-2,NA,CASNTPTGELFF
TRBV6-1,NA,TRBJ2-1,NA,CASRDGEPHEQFF
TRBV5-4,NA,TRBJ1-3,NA,CASSLAGQAGNTIYF
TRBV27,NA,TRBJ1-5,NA,CASIQGTTGGPQHF
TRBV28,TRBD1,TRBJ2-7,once,CASRNGGTGSHEQYF